Sequencing of this TCR beta chain was carried out in a study of blood T cell repertoires in COVID-19. Background on the study: The United States, Italy and Spain were the sources of the acute and convalescent COVID-19 samples. PBMCs, B-cell-depleted T cells, or T cells were the source of the cDNA or gDNA that made up the material.

CDR1 MDHEN and CDR2 SYDVKM come from the germline V gene. CDR3 length: 17 amino acids. The J segment lost 10 bases and the V segment lost 5 bases, leaving 15 bases of the junction unmatched. Methods used by the authors: Reference gene primers were amplified, and this amplification served to estimate nucleated cell counts. The protocol was immunoSEQ multiplex PCR, while the TCRdb copy is restricted to in-frame clones and leaves out a portion. The V and J calls and clone size are taken from that table; D and trimming were inferred from the DNA. The sample contains roughly 150,000 clones, 84% of which appear only once.

Sequencing was carried out using peripheral blood. The receptor was derived from a woman aged 80 or over with COVID-19, enrolled during active disease. The chain carries TRBV28 and TRBJ2-1; 12 bases agree with TRBD1. As DNA, the CDR3 is TGTGCCAGCAGTCTCATCGGGGGGACAGGGGGCCTCGGAGAGCAGTTCTTC. It codes for CASSLIGGTGGLGEQFF.